The entry that follows covers one TCR beta chain sequence. These data come from a study of OX40 agonist ivuxolimab in advanced cancers. Study-wide background: From 23 to 79 years was the age range, with a mean of about 56 years, and 65% to 90% were male.

The CDR3 has 16 residues. Trimming took 3 bases from V and 3 from J; bases not matched to a gene: 8. The V gene's germline CDR1 is KGHSH and CDR2 LQKENI. TCRdb's copy holds only in-frame clones and misses some; the assay was immunoSEQ multiplex PCR. The sample has approximately 100,000 clones; 90% are singletons. Sequencing was performed on CD4+ or CD8+ T cells sorted from blood, taken in a trial of the OX40 agonist ivuxolimab. The clonotype originates from an adult with an advanced solid tumor such as melanoma, head and neck, liver or kidney cancer. The chain recombines TRBV18 with TRBJ2-3; 8 bases are shared with TRBD2. The CDR3 sequence: CASSPSPAGATDTQYF. The DNA for the CDR3 is TGTGCCAGCTCACCTTCCCCAGCGGGAGCAACAGATACGCAGTATTTT.